Many counts were recorded for the clone carrying this T cell receptor (beta chain). The sample belongs to a study of breast tumors, draining lymph nodes, adjacent tissues. V lost 5 bases and J lost 0; bases outside the gene matches: 6. Germline CDR1 reads LNHNV; CDR2 reads YYDKDF (reference sequence). The CDR3 is 15 residues long. Breast cancer patients provided tissue from their axillary draining lymph nodes. TCRdb itself ran the multiplex PCR reads through MiXCR, one entry per CDR3 protein. Here the sample spans about 80,000 distinct CDR3 sequences, approximately 19% being singletons. The source of this sequence is a female donor with breast cancer. Some clones in this sample may be carry-over from other donors' samples. The sequenced sample was axillary lymph node tissue. The genes are TRBV15 and TRBJ1-2, with 7 nucleotides matching TRBD1. The CDR3 region is CATSVNTGANYGYTF. The DNA for the CDR3 is TGTGCCACCAGCGTCAATACAGGGGCTAACTATGGCTACACCTTC.